The 26 T cell receptor beta chains reported below all come from one sample, sequenced in a study of blood T cells in healthy people across ages. A J-beta primer mix and a sample-barcoded 5' primer were used in a second PCR of about 7 to 12 cycles. A single record per CDR3 protein comes from TCRdb applying MiXCR to the 5' RACE reads. This sample carries almost 1 million distinct CDR3 sequences, roughly half of them seen once, and the ten largest clones take about 22%. The sample taken for sequencing was blood. The receptors come from a woman aged 60-75 years in good health.

This clonotype was picked up a small number of times. This sequence joins TRBV4-2 and TRBJ2-3, with D perhaps matching TRBD2 (6 bases). The CDR3 contains 15 residues. Trimming cost V 3 bases and J 0 bases, with 10 bases left between them. Germline lookup yields CDR1 LGHNA and CDR2 YNFKEQ. The CDR3 protein is CASSQLSGSTDTQYF. CDR3 DNA: TGTGCCAGCAGCCAGCTAAGCGGGAGCACAGATACGCAGTATTTT.

This clonotype turned up a few times. The rearrangement links TRBV14 to TRBJ1-6; D gene uncertain. The V end lost 1 base, the J end lost 8 bases, and 6 bases lay between the germline ends. CDR1 and CDR2 from the germline V gene are SGHDN and FVKESK. CDR3 length: 13 residues. The CDR3 reads CASSQATHSPLHF. The CDR3 DNA sequence: TGTGCCAGCAGCCAAGCCACCCATTCACCCCTCCACTTT.

This clonotype was recorded a few times. The chain is built from TRBV5-1 and TRBJ1-2; 8 bases map to TRBD1. The CDR3 runs to 14 residues. V lost 3 bases and J lost 8; bases outside the gene matches: 9. The germline CDR1 and CDR2 sequences are SGHRS and YFSETQ. The CDR3 nucleotides read TGCGCCAGCAGCTACGGACAGGGCGGCCGCGGCTACACCTTC. Translation gives CASSYGQGGRGYTF.

The CDR3 sequence: CASSQDVFPMTGRNEQYF. CDR3 bases: TGCGCCAGCAGCCAAGATGTTTTCCCCATGACAGGTCGGAACGAGCAGTACTTC. V gene TRBV4-1 combines with J gene TRBJ2-7; possible D gene TRBD1, 6 bases. The germline CDR1 and CDR2 sequences are MGHRA and YSYEKL. The CDR3 extends over 18 amino acids. The V gene lost 0 bases and the J gene lost 5 bases, with 23 bases spanning the gap.

This clonotype was seen a handful of times. V is TRBV28 and J is TRBJ2-7; 10 bases fit TRBD1. Losses at the gene ends were 4 bases for V and 4 bases for J; bases not matched to a gene: 7. The V gene's germline CDR1 is MDHEN and CDR2 SYDVKM. This CDR3 contains 15 residues. CDR3 DNA: TGTGCCAGCAGTTCTAGGACAGGGGGAAGATACGAGCAGTACTTC. The encoded protein is CASSSRTGGRYEQYF.

V usage is TRBV20-1 and J usage is TRBJ2-3; 7 nucleotides agree with TRBD1. CDR3 size: 17 residues. The germline V gene has CDR1 DFQATT and CDR2 SNEGSKA (reference sequence). V trimming: 5 bases; J trimming: 5 bases; junction bases outside the gene matches: 19. CDR3 DNA sequence: TGCAGTGCTGCCCGACAGGGTTTCATTCGGGAACAAGATACGCAGTATTTT. Translating gives CSAARQGFIREQDTQYF.

This CDR3 reads CASSLDLISRVYEQYF. The CDR3 DNA follows: TGTGCCAGCAGCTTAGATTTGATTTCACGGGTCTACGAGCAGTACTTC. The rearrangement joins TRBV7-9 to TRBJ2-5; no reliable D call. Near its end, the DNA agrees better with TRBJ2-7, so the J call may be wrong. Germline V gives CDR1 SEHNR, CDR2 FQNEAQ (reference sequence). There are 16 residues in the CDR3.

Details on this clonotype: No DNA is shown, since the ends of the CDR3 on it are uncertain; the CDR3 is the one TCRdb lists. The rearrangement links TRBV2 to TRBJ2-1. From its first to its last residue, the CDR3 has 12 amino acids. The germline gives CDR1 SNHLY, CDR2 FYNNEI. The chain's CDR3 is CASILADNEQFF.

The V call is TRBV6-2 or TRBV6-3, the J call TRBJ2-1; no reliable D call. The germline CDR1 and CDR2 sequences are MNHEY and SVGEGT. The V gene lost 3 bases and the J gene lost 9 bases, with 0 bases spanning the gap. The CDR3 extends over 9 amino acids. The CDR3 coding sequence is TGTGCCAGCAGTTATGAGCAGTTCTTC. Translation gives CASSYEQFF.

The genes are TRBV29-1 and TRBJ1-1; D might be TRBD1 (5 bases). Germline V lookup: CDR1 SQVTM, CDR2 ANQGSEA. The CDR3 spans 16 residues. Deletions cut 4 bases from V and 0 bases from J, with 18 bases between. The DNA for the CDR3 is TGCAGCGTTGCCTCTCGCTTGGGGGGAATGAACACTGAAGCTTTCTTT. Protein product: CSVASRLGGMNTEAFF.

The gene calls are TRBV20-1 and TRBJ2-1; possibly TRBD2 for D (5 bases). Germline CDR1 DFQATT, CDR2 SNEGSKA (reference sequence). The CDR3 is 15 amino acids. V lost 3 bases and J lost 0, with 12 bases in between. DNA of the CDR3: TGCAGTGCTAGCGGGGTGTCCAGCTCCTACAATGAGCAGTTCTTC. Translated, it gives CSASGVSSSYNEQFF.

The chain has TRBV20-1 and TRBJ2-3; D call uncertain. The CDR3 spans 14 residues. The ends were cut back, 5 bases at V and 4 bases at J, with 16 bases in the middle. The V gene's germline CDR1 is DFQATT and CDR2 SNEGSKA (reference sequence). CDR3 coding DNA: TGCAGTGCTGACCGGGCCTTAGGCTCAGATACGCAGTATTTT. It codes for CSADRALGSDTQYF.

The chain employs TRBV20-1 and TRBJ2-2; TRBD1 matches at 8 bases. Germline loops: CDR1 DFQATT, CDR2 SNEGSKA (reference sequence). There are 14 residues in the CDR3. J lost 4 bases, V lost 3 bases, and 4 bases had no gene match. CDR3 in amino acids: CSASLGQGTGELFF. CDR3 bases: TGCAGTGCTAGTCTTGGACAGGGCACCGGGGAGCTGTTTTTT.

This clonotype was detected a few times. The V gene is TRBV27, the J gene TRBJ1-5, with D unclear. There are 13 residues in the CDR3. Germline V gene data show CDR1 as MNHEY and CDR2 as SMNVEV (reference sequence). The V end lost 8 bases, the J end lost 5 bases, and 13 bases lay between the germline ends. CDR3 DNA sequence: TGTGCCAGCGGAGAATGGCCCTATCAGCCCCAGCATTTT. As protein: CASGEWPYQPQHF.

The CDR3 is CATKPRWGHEQFF. DNA for the CDR3: TGCGCCACCAAACCGAGGTGGGGCCATGAGCAGTTCTTC. The rearrangement joins TRBV5-1 to TRBJ2-1; D is possibly TRBD1 (5 bases). This CDR3 has 13 amino acids. V was trimmed by 9 bases and J by 8 bases, leaving 18 bases between them. Germline values: CDR1 SGHRS, CDR2 YFSETQ.

The rearrangement links TRBV7-9 to TRBJ2-3; D is ambiguous. CDR3 length: 16 residues. Germline V gene data show CDR1 as SEHNR and CDR2 as FQNEAQ (reference sequence). V lost 4 bases and J lost 2, with 16 bases in between. For the CDR3, the DNA is TGTGCCAGCAGCTCAGACATGTTCCCCGACACAGATACGCAGTATTTT. Its translation: CASSSDMFPDTDTQYF.

This clonotype was recorded once. The chain carries TRBV7-8 and TRBJ1-5; tentative D call: TRBD1 (6 bases). The CDR3 has 15 residues. Germline CDR1 SGHVS, CDR2 FQNEAQ. Trimming pared 5 bases from V and 3 bases from J, leaving 14 bases between. Written as DNA, the CDR3 is TGTGCCAGCAGCACCTCGGACAGACTCAATCAGCCCCAGCATTTT. Translated: CASSTSDRLNQPQHF.

This clonotype was detected only a few times. V is TRBV4-1 and J is TRBJ1-2; no firm D call. CDR1 MGHRA and CDR2 YSYEKL come from the germline V gene. Between the trimmed V and J ends, which lost 0 bases and 2 bases, there was a span of 10 bases. CDR3 length: 15 residues. For the CDR3, the DNA is TGCGCCAGCAGCCAAGATGGAGTACAGAACTATGGCTACACCTTC. Translation gives CASSQDGVQNYGYTF.

The chain recombines TRBV24-1 with TRBJ2-5, with D possibly called TRBD1 or TRBD2 (5 bases each). The germline V gene has CDR1 KGHDR and CDR2 SFDVKD. The CDR3 length is 14 residues. Deletions cut 2 bases from V and 1 base from J, with 7 bases between. CDR3 coding DNA: TGTGCCACCAGTGATTGGGACGTCCAAGAGACCCAGTACTTC. Translating gives CATSDWDVQETQYF.

This clonotype was detected only a few times. The rearrangement uses TRBV19 and TRBJ1-2; the D gene is possibly TRBD1 (6 bases). Trimming took off 11 bases at V and 2 bases at J, with 21 bases between the two ends. The CDR3 runs to 15 residues. Germline V gene data show CDR1 as LNHDA and CDR2 as SQIVND (reference sequence). The CDR3 here is CARFRPDTGNYGYTF. Here the CDR3 DNA reads TGTGCCCGTTTCAGGCCCGATACAGGGAACTATGGCTACACCTTC.

This clonotype was observed a few times. The gene calls are TRBV6-2 or TRBV6-3 and TRBJ1-5, with TRBD1 matching over 9 bases. Germline V gives CDR1 MNHEY, CDR2 SVGEGT. CDR3 length: 14 residues. The trim removed 6 bases at V and 6 bases at J, leaving 6 bases unmatched. The CDR3 reads CASRATGGSQPQHF. As DNA, the CDR3 is TGTGCCAGCAGAGCTACAGGGGGCAGTCAGCCCCAGCATTTT.

V and J are TRBV20-1 and TRBJ2-5, with D maybe TRBD2 (5 bases). The CDR3 is 11 amino acids. Per the germline V gene, CDR1 is DFQATT and CDR2 is SNEGSKA (reference sequence). Trimming left V 6 bases short and J 5 bases short, with 10 bases between. In DNA form, the CDR3 reads TGCAGTGCGACCCAGCGGGAGACCCAGTACTTC. It translates to CSATQRETQYF.

This clonotype showed up just a few times. The V call is TRBV5-1, the J call TRBJ2-1, with D possibly TRBD1 on 6 matching bases. The length of the CDR3 is 18 residues. V shed 3 bases and J shed 3 bases, with 22 bases lying between them. Germline loops: CDR1 SGHRS, CDR2 YFSETQ. CDR3 DNA: TGCGCCAGCAGCTCCTACGCGGAGACTCAGGGGTTCTACAATGAGCAGTTCTTC. It encodes CASSSYAETQGFYNEQFF.

The J gene is TRBJ2-7, the V gene TRBV12-3 or TRBV12-4, with 7 positions matching TRBD2. The end of the DNA fits TRBJ2-1 better, so the J call may be wrong. CDR3 length equals 14 residues. The CDR3 sequence: CASSLDGGRGEQFF. DNA of the CDR3: TGTGCCAGCAGTTTAGATGGGGGGAGGGGTGAGCAGTTCTTC.

The chain recombines TRBV29-1 with TRBJ2-7; the D call may be TRBD1 or TRBD2 (5 bases each). Germline V lookup: CDR1 SQVTM, CDR2 ANQGSEA. The ends were cut back, 5 bases at V and 0 bases at J, with 11 bases in the middle. This CDR3 spans 13 amino acids. The DNA for the CDR3 is TGCAGCGTTAGGGGACCCAGCTCCTACGAGCAGTACTTC. It yields the protein CSVRGPSSYEQYF.

V usage is TRBV21-1 and J usage is TRBJ2-7; TRBD1 reflects the table's D call only, with no check against the DNA. TRBV21-1 is designated a pseudogene. This CDR3 spans 15 amino acids. The CDR3 loop is CASSSRQGGNYEQYF. Written as DNA, the CDR3 is TGTGCCAGCAGCTCCAGACAGGGGGGGAACTACGAGCAGTACTTC.